This passage covers 25 T cell receptor beta chains from one sample sequenced in a study of blood T cell repertoires in COVID-19. Some clones are missing from TCRdb's copy, which holds only in-frame ones; the method was immunoSEQ multiplex PCR. Of over 100,000 clones detected, less than 90% appear once; the ten largest clones hold roughly 3.5%. The sample was PBMCs or T cells enriched from blood (not recorded which). These receptors all stem from a woman in her thirties who had recovered from COVID-19.

This clone was found once. The chain is built from TRBV7-3 and TRBJ2-3, with 8 bases identical to TRBD2. After removal of 0 bases from V and 2 bases from J, the junction contained 10 bases not matched to a gene. Germline loops: CDR1 SGHTA, CDR2 FQGTGA. This CDR3 contains 18 residues. As DNA, the CDR3 is TGTGCCAGCAGCTTAACCGCCGGGGGTAGCGGGACCACAGATACGCAGTATTTT. It yields the protein CASSLTAGGSGTTDTQYF.

The CDR3 bases are TGCGCCAGCAGCCGCAGGGTCCTAGGGGACGAGCAGTACTTC. Translating gives CASSRRVLGDEQYF. This chain joins TRBV4-3 and TRBJ2-7; the D gene is possibly TRBD1 (5 bases). V gave up 4 bases and J gave up 5 bases, with 15 bases separating them. The CDR3 contains 14 residues. Germline CDR1 LGHNA, CDR2 YSLEER.

This chain links TRBV14 with TRBJ1-2, with D possibly matching TRBD1 (5 bases). Between the trimmed V and J ends, which lost 7 bases and 7 bases, there was a span of 16 bases. The CDR3 is 13 amino acids. Per germline, CDR1 SGHDN and CDR2 FVKESK. CDR3 loop: CASTTTRDGGYTF. CDR3 sequence (DNA): TGTGCCAGCACCACAACGCGGGACGGTGGCTACACCTTC.

The chain uses TRBV28 and TRBJ1-6; 9 nucleotides agree with TRBD1. This CDR3 region has 16 residues. V was pared by 6 bases and J by 10 bases, with 13 bases of the junction left unmatched. Germline V gene sequence: CDR1 MDHEN, CDR2 SYDVKM. CDR3 DNA: TGTGCCAGCAGCCCACCATATACAGGGGGCATCTCACCCCTCCACTTT. This gives the protein CASSPPYTGGISPLHF.

V gene TRBV10-3 combines with J gene TRBJ2-1; 9 positions agree with TRBD1. This CDR3 contains 14 residues. Germline CDR1 and CDR2: ENHRY and SYGVKD. Trimming at V came to 6 bases and at J to 7 bases, leaving 7 bases not matched to a gene. The CDR3 coding sequence is TGTGCCATCAGCGGACAGGGGAGGATGAATGAGCAGTTCTTC. Translation gives CAISGQGRMNEQFF.

Only a few counts were recorded for this clone. V is TRBV4-2 and J is TRBJ1-2; D is possibly TRBD1 (5 bases). Per the germline V gene, CDR1 is LGHNA and CDR2 is YNFKEQ. With 0 bases removed from V and 6 bases from J, the gap between germline ends came to 11 bases. The CDR3 sequence is 14 residues long. This chain's CDR3 is CASSQDTGRNGYTF. The CDR3 nucleotides read TGTGCCAGCAGCCAAGATACAGGAAGAAATGGCTACACCTTC.

The chain uses TRBV7-9 and TRBJ2-7; a weak D match, TRBD2 (5 bases). The V end lost 5 bases, the J end lost 3 bases, and 17 bases lay between the germline ends. This CDR3 has 15 residues. CDR1 is SEHNR, CDR2 FQNEAQ, per germline (reference sequence). The CDR3 DNA reads TGTGCCAGCAGCGCTCCTGGACCGGACTTCTACGAGCAGTACTTC. Translation gives CASSAPGPDFYEQYF.

This clone was detected once. The rearrangement links TRBV4-3 to TRBJ2-7, with 9 bases lining up with TRBD2. The V gene end was trimmed by 5 bases and the J gene end by 3 bases; junction bases not matched to a gene: 8. The CDR3 sequence is 15 residues long. Germline values: CDR1 LGHNA, CDR2 YSLEER. CDR3 DNA sequence: TGCGCCAGCAGCAGGGGTAGCGGGGGTAGCTACGAGCAGTACTTC. Protein: CASSRGSGGSYEQYF.

The gene calls are TRBV30 and TRBJ1-5; 9 bases are shared with TRBD1. Germline values: CDR1 GTSNPN, CDR2 SVGIG (reference sequence). The CDR3 extends over 15 amino acids. With 2 bases clipped from V and 7 bases from J, the junction kept 9 bases outside the gene matches. The CDR3 DNA follows: TGTGCCTGGAGTACGGGGACAGGGAGCGTACAGCCCCAGCATTTT. Protein sequence: CAWSTGTGSVQPQHF.

This chain uses TRBV2 with TRBJ2-2; 7 bases align to TRBD1. Losses at the gene ends were 0 bases for V and 7 bases for J; bases not matched to a gene: 8. Germline loops: CDR1 SNHLY, CDR2 FYNNEI. The CDR3 spans 16 residues. In DNA form, the CDR3 reads TGTGCCAGCAGTGAAGCCGGCCAGGGGGACAACGGGGAGCTGTTTTTT. Its protein product is CASSEAGQGDNGELFF.

The chain employs TRBV11-2 and TRBJ2-7; 7 bases line up with TRBD2. Germline loops: CDR1 SGHAT, CDR2 FQNNGV. The V and J ends lost 4 bases and 0 bases, in that order; junction bases with no gene match: 3. There are 14 residues in the CDR3. The CDR3 DNA reads TGTGCCAGCAGCTCGCTAGCGGACTCCTACGAGCAGTACTTC. This sequence encodes CASSSLADSYEQYF.

The genes are TRBV19 and TRBJ1-5; D gene uncertain. V lost 6 bases and J 2 bases, leaving 17 bases between the germline ends. There are 16 residues in the CDR3. Germline lookup yields CDR1 LNHDA and CDR2 SQIVND (reference sequence). The CDR3 region has the DNA TGTGCCAGTAGCCTAACTCGGCAGGTGCGCAATCAGCCCCAGCATTTT. Translated, it gives CASSLTRQVRNQPQHF.

The chain joins TRBV10-3 to TRBJ2-7; TRBD1 might be the D (6 bases). V was clipped by 3 bases and J by 0 bases, with 18 bases between them. The CDR3 has 17 amino acids. CDR1 and CDR2 (germline): ENHRY, SYGVKD. CDR3: CAISDPSMGASSYEQYF. The CDR3 nucleotides read TGTGCCATCAGTGACCCATCTATGGGGGCCAGCTCCTACGAGCAGTACTTC.

Comments on this clone: This may be a read error, as it is one base from a much larger clone. The chain combines TRBV7-2 with TRBJ2-7; 7 nucleotides align to TRBD1. In germline, CDR1 is SGHTA, CDR2 FQGNSA. The trim removed 0 bases at V and 2 bases at J, leaving 4 bases unmatched. The CDR3 extends over 15 amino acids. The CDR3 DNA sequence: TGTACCAGCAGCTTAGCCGGGACAGCGACCTACGAGCAGTACTTC. Residues: CTSSLAGTATYEQYF. The variable domain in full, completed from reference TRBV7-2 and TRBJ2-7, reads GAGVSQSPSNKVTEKGKDVELRCDPISGHTALYWYRQSLGQGLEFLIYFQGNSAPDKSGLPSDRFSAERTGGSVSTLTIQRTQQEDSAVYLCTSSLAGTATYEQYFGPGTRLTVT.

This clone was seen once. The chain uses TRBV3-1 (or the pseudogene TRBV3-2) and TRBJ2-5; the D gene is possibly TRBD2 (5 bases). CDR1 is LGHDT, CDR2 YNNKEL, per germline (reference sequence). The CDR3 contains 15 residues. V was pared by 3 bases and J by 5 bases, with 16 bases between. Written as DNA, the CDR3 is TGTGCCAGCAGCCATCTAGCATCGGGGAAGGAGACCCAGTACTTC. Its protein product is CASSHLASGKETQYF.

The chain links TRBV18 to TRBJ1-4, with 8 bases lining up with TRBD1. The CDR3 sequence is 17 residues long. Trimming cost V 6 bases and J 0 bases; bases outside gene matches: 9. The germline gives CDR1 KGHSH, CDR2 LQKENI. The CDR3 is CASSHRDRPSTNEKLFF. DNA of the CDR3: TGTGCCAGCTCCCACCGGGACAGGCCATCAACTAATGAAAAACTGTTTTTT.

This rearrangement joins TRBV10-3 to TRBJ2-1; 9 bases are shared with TRBD1. J was trimmed by 9 bases and V by 8 bases; bases with no gene match: 11. Germline assignment: CDR1 ENHRY and CDR2 SYGVKD. The CDR3 totals 14 residues. This CDR3 is CAIRRTGASGEQFF. The CDR3 DNA follows: TGTGCCATCCGACGGACAGGGGCATCCGGTGAGCAGTTCTTC.

This clone has only one observation. This chain connects TRBV5-1 to TRBJ1-1; D may be TRBD1 (6 bases). This CDR3 spans 13 amino acids. Trimming shortened V by 4 bases and J by 4 bases, and 11 bases separated the two germline ends. The germline V gene has CDR1 SGHRS and CDR2 YFSETQ. The CDR3 DNA sequence: TGCGCCAGCAGCCGAGAAGGGGGCACTGAAGCTTTCTTT. Amino acid sequence: CASSREGGTEAFF.

J is TRBJ1-5 and V is TRBV30; 9 bases match TRBD1. CDR1 is GTSNPN and CDR2 is SVGIG in the germline V gene (reference sequence). Losses at the gene ends were 2 bases for V and 8 bases for J; bases not matched to a gene: 16. The CDR3 totals 17 residues. The CDR3 loop is CAWSRRHGTGFSEPQHF. The CDR3, as DNA: TGTGCCTGGAGTCGGAGACATGGGACAGGGTTCAGCGAGCCCCAGCATTTT.

CDR3 nucleotide sequence: TGTGCCAGCTTCGGGGGGCTAGCGGGAGAAGAGCAGTACTTC. Its translation: CASFGGLAGEEQYF. J is TRBJ2-7 and V is TRBV5-5; 10 nucleotides match TRBD2. Germline CDR1 and CDR2: SGHKS and YYEKEE (reference sequence). Trimming at V came to 7 bases and at J to 7 bases, leaving 11 bases not matched to a gene. This CDR3 has 14 amino acids.

This rearrangement joins TRBV11-1 to TRBJ2-7, with 9 nucleotides matching TRBD2. The CDR3 length is 14 residues. CDR1 and CDR2 from the germline V gene are SGHAT and FQDESV (reference sequence). After removal of 4 bases from V and 4 bases from J, the junction contained 5 bases not matched to a gene. CDR3 nucleotide sequence: TGTGCCAGCAGCTGGGCTAGCGGGATTTACGAGCAGTACTTC. Encoded protein: CASSWASGIYEQYF.

The CDR3 protein is CAIEKPPTRRDRDNNEQFF. The CDR3 DNA reads TGCGCCATCGAGAAACCCCCTACTCGTCGGGACAGGGACAACAATGAGCAGTTCTTC. The rearrangement links TRBV5-1 to TRBJ2-1; 9 bases are shared with TRBD1. This CDR3 has 19 residues. V lost 9 bases, J lost 5 bases, and 24 bases stayed unmatched. CDR1 is SGHRS, CDR2 YFSETQ, per germline.

The rearrangement uses TRBV28 and TRBJ2-1, with TRBD2 as a possible D gene (6 bases). Germline assignment: CDR1 MDHEN and CDR2 SYDVKM. CDR3 size: 15 residues. The V and J ends lost 2 bases and 1 base respectively, with 9 bases between them. The CDR3 DNA reads TGTGCCAGCAGTTTACGACTAGATTCCTACAATGAGCAGTTCTTC. Translated, it gives CASSLRLDSYNEQFF.

This rearrangement joins TRBV4-3 to TRBJ2-1, with D possibly being TRBD2 (5 bases). Trimming left V 0 bases short and J 2 bases short, with 8 bases between. The CDR3 consists of 15 residues. Germline V CDR1 and CDR2: LGHNA, YSLEER. The CDR3 reads CASSQDRTPYNEQFF. CDR3 nucleotides: TGCGCCAGCAGCCAAGACAGGACTCCCTACAATGAGCAGTTCTTC.

The chain combines TRBV18 with TRBJ1-4; 7 nucleotides align to TRBD1. The J segment lost 8 bases and the V segment lost 3 bases, leaving 12 bases of the junction unmatched. Germline V lookup: CDR1 KGHSH, CDR2 LQKENI. The CDR3 has 16 residues. The CDR3 DNA reads TGTGCCAGCTCACCGTCGTCCTTGAGGACAGGCGAAAAACTGTTTTTT. This codes for CASSPSSLRTGEKLFF.